This T cell receptor beta chain was identified in a study of T cells in Graves' hyperthyroidism and ophthalmopathy. Study conclusions and caveats: Most clonotypes expanded in the thyroid (above 0.001) were also present in blood. In validation, the model predicted ophthalmopathy. These predictions came a median about 6.5 months before onset.

Amplified TCR beta CDR3 regions came from RNA transcripts. TCR CDR3 underwent first-round RT-PCR with the HTBI primer set. MiXCR, run by TCRdb on the multiplex PCR reads, gives a single entry per CDR3 protein. The table lists about 290,000 distinct CDR3 sequences, approximately 16% of them singletons. Regarding this clonotype: Antigen specificity is unknown.

Trimming removed 7 bases from V and 8 bases from J; junction bases left unmatched: 6. The length of the CDR3 is 13 residues. The germline V gene has CDR1 LNHDA and CDR2 SQIVND (reference sequence). Exclusion of patients followed from uncontrolled infection, other autoimmune disease, pregnancy or lactation. PBMCs came from around 9.7 ml fresh peripheral blood. The V and J genes are TRBV19 and TRBJ2-1; 9 bases agree with TRBD1. This sequence originates from a man between 25 and 39 years old with Graves' hyperthyroidism. The material sequenced was blood. CDR3 nucleotides: TGTGCCAGTAAAGGGACAGGGATGGATGAGCAGTTCTTC. Protein: CASKGTGMDEQFF.